These 8 T cell receptor beta chains originate from one sample sequenced in a study of blood T cell repertoires in COVID-19. Assay used: immunoSEQ multiplex PCR; TCRdb lists only in-frame clones, some missing. In the table there are under 250,000 clones, about 90% of which are singletons. Material for sequencing was peripheral blood. The source is a man in his sixties with acute or convalescent COVID-19.

This clone showed up just once. This chain links TRBV27 with TRBJ2-7; TRBD2 agrees at 10 bases. The V gene end was trimmed by 7 bases and the J gene end by 5 bases; junction bases not matched to a gene: 8. The CDR3 length is 14 residues. Germline V gives CDR1 MNHEY, CDR2 SMNVEV (reference sequence). CDR3 sequence reads: CASTTGLAGDEQYF. CDR3 DNA: TGTGCCAGCACTACAGGGCTAGCGGGAGACGAGCAGTACTTC.

The chain joins TRBV5-4 to TRBJ2-5, with no clear D. CDR3 length: 11 residues. Germline-derived CDR1 and CDR2 are SGHNT and YYREEE (reference sequence). The V end lost 4 bases, the J end lost 4 bases, and 5 bases lay between the germline ends. The CDR3 DNA follows: TGTGCCAGCAGCCTCCGAGAGACCCAGTACTTC. Translating it yields CASSLRETQYF.

This sequence joins TRBV5-5 and TRBJ2-2; 10 bases agree with TRBD2. V lost 2 bases to trimming and J lost 6 bases; unmatched junction nucleotides: 7. The CDR3 is 16 residues long. CDR1 is SGHKS, CDR2 YYEKEE, per germline (reference sequence). Here the CDR3 DNA reads TGTGCCAGCAGCTTTATTGGGGGACTAGCGCCCGGGGAGCTGTTTTTT. Translation: CASSFIGGLAPGELFF. Complete variable domain (other parts from reference TRBV5-5 and TRBJ2-2): DAGVTQSPTHLIKTRGQQVTLRCSPISGHKSVSWYQQVLGQGPQFIFQYYEKEERGRGNFPDRFSARQFPNYSSELNVNALLLGDSALYLCASSFIGGLAPGELFFGEGSRLTVL.

This clone was seen a few times. The chain links TRBV4-1 to TRBJ1-3; 9 bases map to TRBD1. With 4 bases clipped from V and 3 bases from J, the junction kept 7 bases outside the gene matches. The germline V gene has CDR1 MGHRA and CDR2 YSYEKL. This CDR3 comprises 16 residues. The chain's CDR3 is CASSLGQGNSGNTIYF. Written as DNA, the CDR3 is TGCGCCAGCAGCCTAGGACAGGGGAACAGTGGAAACACCATATATTTT.

This clone was picked up one time. The CDR3 DNA reads TGTGCCAGTAGTATAGATCTCCGGGACAGCCCCTACGAGCAGTACTTC. Its translation is CASSIDLRDSPYEQYF. V gene TRBV19 combines with J gene TRBJ2-7; TRBD1 agrees at 7 bases. The CDR3 is 16 residues long. Germline loops: CDR1 LNHDA, CDR2 SQIVND (reference sequence). The ends lost 0 bases at V and 2 bases at J; junction bases unmatched: 7.

The chain uses TRBV6-5 and TRBJ2-5; perhaps TRBD1 as D (5 bases). V was clipped by 6 bases and J by 5 bases, with 16 bases between them. CDR3 length: 14 amino acids. Germline V gives CDR1 MNHEY, CDR2 SVGAGI. Here the CDR3 reads CASSQNQGSETQYF. The CDR3, as DNA: TGTGCCAGCAGCCAAAATCAGGGTTCGGAGACCCAGTACTTC.

V is TRBV7-2 and J is TRBJ1-1, with 9 bases fitting TRBD1. The length of the CDR3 is 14 residues. J lost 3 bases, V lost 7 bases, and 6 bases had no gene match. The V gene's germline CDR1 is SGHTA and CDR2 FQGNSA. This CDR3 is CASTPRQGDTEAFF. CDR3 DNA: TGTGCCAGCACTCCCAGACAGGGGGACACTGAAGCTTTCTTT.

The chain has TRBV12-3 or TRBV12-4 and TRBJ2-7; D is uncertain. The CDR3 extends over 13 amino acids. V lost 2 bases and J 9 bases, leaving 14 bases between the germline ends. The CDR3: CASSLTFDSVQYF. The CDR3 DNA reads as TGTGCCAGCAGTTTAACTTTCGATTCCGTGCAGTACTTC.